These 21 T cell receptor beta chains were all obtained from the same sample, sequenced in a study of blood T cells in healthy people across ages. Through a sample-barcoded 5' primer and a J-beta primer mix, a second PCR was run for roughly 6 to 11 cycles. TCRdb called the 5' RACE reads again in MiXCR, with one record for every CDR3 protein. The repertoire holds roughly 1,700,000 distinct CDR3 sequences, with about 30% as singletons. Material for sequencing was blood. The source is a woman aged 25 to 45 in good health.

The chain uses TRBV20-1 and TRBJ2-3, with 8 positions matching TRBD1. Germline loops: CDR1 DFQATT, CDR2 SNEGSKA (reference sequence). The CDR3 totals 13 residues. V dropped 5 bases and J dropped 7; count of bases not matched to a gene: 8. The CDR3 reads CSARDRIVNTQYF. In DNA, the CDR3 is TGCAGTGCTCGGGACAGGATAGTTAATACGCAGTATTTT.

This chain uses TRBV11-1 with TRBJ2-3; tentative D call: TRBD2 (7 bases). The CDR3 has 15 amino acids. V lost 6 bases to trimming and J lost 3 bases, with 16 bases between them. CDR1 is SGHAT and CDR2 is FQDESV in the germline V gene (reference sequence). The CDR3 DNA reads TGTGCCAGCAGAAGTAGGGGGGGAGAGACAGATACGCAGTATTTT. This codes for CASRSRGGETDTQYF.

The V and J genes are TRBV7-3 and TRBJ2-1; 12 nucleotides align to TRBD2. The germline V gene encodes CDR1 SGHTA and CDR2 FQGTGA. CDR3 length: 18 residues. Trimming took 0 bases from V and 7 from J; bases not matched to a gene: 10. CDR3 amino acids: CASSLTQGGLAGPNEQFF. Written as DNA, the CDR3 is TGTGCCAGCAGCTTAACCCAGGGAGGACTAGCGGGGCCTAATGAGCAGTTCTTC.

Many counts were recorded for this clonotype. V and J are TRBV12-3 or TRBV12-4 and TRBJ2-7; D possibly corresponds to TRBD2 (6 bases). Trimming stripped 4 bases from V and 5 bases from J, with 6 bases between. The CDR3 runs to 11 residues. CDR3 DNA: TGTGCCAGCAGTTCGGGGGACGAGCAGTACTTC. It encodes CASSSGDEQYF.

The rearrangement uses TRBV12-3 or TRBV12-4 and TRBJ2-3; D possibly uses TRBD1 or TRBD2 (6 bases each). The CDR3 is made up of 14 amino acids. V was pared by 7 bases and J by 4 bases, with 15 bases between. CDR3 in DNA: TGTGCCAGCACCCCTTCTGGGGGGCCAGATACGCAGTATTTT. This encodes CASTPSGGPDTQYF.

There are a few counts of this clonotype. This rearrangement joins TRBV3-1 to TRBJ1-2; tentative D call: TRBD1 (6 bases). Germline V gene sequence: CDR1 LGHDT, CDR2 YNNKEL (reference sequence). Deletions cut 0 bases from V and 1 base from J, with 15 bases between. CDR3 length: 17 amino acids. The CDR3 coding sequence is TGTGCCAGCAGCCAAGATCTAGGCAGGGGAGGTAACTATGGCTACACCTTC. Encoded protein: CASSQDLGRGGNYGYTF.

The V gene is TRBV7-6, the J gene TRBJ1-1; D gene unclear. Germline-derived CDR1 and CDR2 are SGHVS and FNYEAQ. V lost 0 bases and J 1 base, leaving 12 bases between the germline ends. CDR3 length equals 16 residues. CDR3 sequence: CASSLASIIKNTEAFF. Here the CDR3 DNA reads TGTGCCAGCAGCTTAGCGTCCATCATCAAGAACACTGAAGCTTTCTTT.

The gene calls are TRBV10-3 and TRBJ2-4; D possibly matches TRBD1 or TRBD2 (5 bases each). The V end lost 3 bases, the J end lost 1 base, and 10 bases lay between the germline ends. There are 15 residues in the CDR3. The V gene's germline CDR1 is ENHRY and CDR2 SYGVKD. CDR3 nucleotides: TGTGCCATCAGTGACGCAGAGGGGGCCAAAAACATTCAGTACTTC. Protein: CAISDAEGAKNIQYF.

The genes are TRBV5-1 and TRBJ2-6, with TRBD1 identical over 9 bases. CDR3 length equals 16 residues. J lost 0 bases, V lost 7 bases, and 5 bases had no gene match. CDR1 and CDR2 from the germline V gene are SGHRS and YFSETQ. CDR3 protein: CASRGQGLSGANVLTF. Here the CDR3 DNA reads TGCGCCAGCCGGGGACAGGGACTCTCTGGGGCCAACGTCCTGACTTTC.

To note about this clonotype: A junction boundary mismatches the germline segment, possibly from a read error. The CDR3 DNA sequence: TGTGTCAGCAGTTTATGGGGCAGGGGGCTCGACGAGCACTACTTC. Protein sequence: CVSSLWGRGLDEHYF. This sequence joins TRBV28 and TRBJ2-5, with 8 positions matching TRBD1. The CDR3 has 15 residues. CDR1 and CDR2 from the germline V gene are MDHEN and SYDVKM.

Only a few counts were recorded for this clonotype. The chain combines TRBV7-2 with TRBJ1-2; TRBD1 might be the D (6 bases). The CDR3 spans 14 residues. CDR1 and CDR2 (germline): SGHTA, FQGNSA. The V end lost 5 bases, the J end lost 4 bases, and 14 bases lay between the germline ends. The CDR3 here is CASSQGSGLYGYTF. The CDR3 bases are TGTGCCAGCAGCCAGGGGTCAGGGCTCTATGGCTACACCTTC.

A few counts support this clonotype. This chain uses TRBV12-3 or TRBV12-4 with TRBJ2-1; D may be TRBD2 (5 bases). The CDR3 spans 15 residues. V was shortened by 1 base and J by 6 bases, with 13 bases between the two germline ends. CDR3 loop: CASSLVEGVGNEQFF. In nucleotides, the CDR3 is TGTGCCAGCAGTTTAGTTGAGGGAGTGGGCAATGAGCAGTTCTTC.

This clonotype was recorded a few times. The chain carries TRBV7-6 and TRBJ1-4, with D possibly matching TRBD1 (5 bases). Trimming pared 8 bases from V and 4 bases from J, leaving 11 bases between. CDR3 size: 13 residues. Germline V CDR1 and CDR2: SGHVS, FNYEAQ. Here the CDR3 DNA reads TGTGCCAGCTCGGGGAGGGGTAATGAAAAACTGTTTTTT. Protein product: CASSGRGNEKLFF.

The chain combines TRBV28 with TRBJ2-4, with D uncertain. V shed 6 bases and J shed 7 bases, with 22 bases lying between them. The CDR3 consists of 16 residues. Germline V gene sequence: CDR1 MDHEN, CDR2 SYDVKM. CDR3 sequence reads: CASSPQNFRRWNIQYF. The CDR3 bases are TGTGCCAGCAGCCCCCAGAATTTTCGGCGGTGGAACATTCAGTACTTC.

The V call is TRBV27, the J call TRBJ2-1; 9 bases are shared with TRBD1. Germline CDR1 MNHEY, CDR2 SMNVEV (reference sequence). The V and J ends lost 4 bases and 8 bases, in that order; junction bases with no gene match: 3. The CDR3 is 13 residues long. CDR3 DNA: TGTGCCAGCAGTTGGGGACAGGGTTATGAGCAGTTCTTC. Amino acids: CASSWGQGYEQFF.

The chain has TRBV11-2 and TRBJ2-5; 10 bases agree with TRBD2. The DNA end lines up better with TRBJ2-7; the J call may be wrong. The V gene's germline CDR1 is SGHAT and CDR2 FQNNGV. The length of the CDR3 is 15 residues. This CDR3 is CASSFVLAGAGEQYF. The CDR3 DNA is TGTGCCAGCAGCTTCGTGCTAGCGGGAGCGGGCGAGCAGTACTTC.

J is TRBJ2-7 and V is TRBV11-2; TRBD1 might be the D (6 bases). Germline V gives CDR1 SGHAT, CDR2 FQNNGV. V was trimmed by 2 bases and J by 2 bases, leaving 13 bases between them. CDR3 length: 15 residues. Here the CDR3 reads CASSLFQGTPYEQYF. The CDR3 DNA is TGTGCCAGCAGCTTATTTCAGGGGACACCCTACGAGCAGTACTTC.

This clonotype was seen repeatedly, ten times or more. The gene calls are TRBV5-5 and TRBJ2-1; 9 bases fit TRBD2. The CDR3 length is 14 residues. CDR1 and CDR2 (germline): SGHKS, YYEKEE (reference sequence). The trim removed 4 bases at V and 4 bases at J, leaving 3 bases unmatched. The CDR3 loop is CASSATSGYNEQFF. The CDR3 region has the DNA TGTGCCAGCAGCGCGACTAGCGGTTACAATGAGCAGTTCTTC.

The chain links TRBV24-1 to TRBJ2-1; D is perhaps TRBD2 (6 bases). Trimming took off 5 bases at V and 9 bases at J, with 13 bases between the two ends. CDR1 is KGHDR and CDR2 is SFDVKD in the germline V gene. There are 13 residues in the CDR3. CDR3 nucleotide sequence: TGTGCCACCAGTGCCCAGGGAGGATTTGAGCAGTTCTTC. Its translation is CATSAQGGFEQFF.

This clonotype was detected only once. V usage is TRBV7-7 and J usage is TRBJ2-7; D might be TRBD1 (6 bases). The J call may be mistaken, given a closer DNA end match to TRBJ2-5. The length of the CDR3 is 16 residues. From germline, CDR1 is SSHAT and CDR2 FNYEAQ (reference sequence). For the CDR3, the DNA is TGTGCCAGCAGCTTGGTTCCAAACAGGGTCCAAGAGACCCAGTACTTC. This sequence encodes CASSLVPNRVQETQYF.

The V and J genes are TRBV23-1 and TRBJ2-5; no firm D call. TRBV23-1 is an ORF, with its function uncertain. Trimming took off 2 bases at V and 4 bases at J, with 14 bases between the two ends. This CDR3 region has 15 residues. The CDR3 protein is CASSQVVGIRETQYF. The CDR3 DNA reads as TGCGCCAGCAGTCAAGTAGTAGGGATTAGAGAGACCCAGTACTTC.